These T cell receptor beta chains were read from a single sample in a study of cytomegalovirus exposure and HLA in healthy donors. Only in-frame clones appear in the TCRdb table, and some are missing; sequencing was by immunoSEQ multiplex PCR. The sample lists about 57,000 clones, approximately 80% occurring once. The material sequenced was PBMCs. The origin of the receptors is a male donor in good health and CMV-seronegative. The CDR3 runs from the conserved cysteine through the conserved F or W. The D gene is left open where the match is weak. The size entry is marked missing in some rows and otherwise reads once, few, many or a size class.

DNA,CDR3,V,size,J,D
TGTGCCAGCAGTCGCACGACTAGCGGGGCCTACACAGATACGCAGTATTTT,CASSRTTSGAYTDTQYF,TRBV28,-,TRBJ2-3,TRBD2
TGTGCCAGCAGTTGGTCGCGCAGGGAATTGAGCTACACCTTC,CASSWSRRELSYTF,TRBV6-5,-,TRBJ1-2,-
TGTGCCAGCTCACCTATGGACGGCGGGGGCAGCACAGATACGCAGTATTTT,CASSPMDGGGSTDTQYF,TRBV18,-,TRBJ2-3,-
TGTGCCAGCAGCCCAACGACAGGGCCCGGGGAGCTGTTTTTT,CASSPTTGPGELFF,TRBV7-3,once,TRBJ2-2,TRBD1
TGTGCCAGCTCACCTAATAGAGGGGGCTCCACTGAAGCTTTCTTT,CASSPNRGGSTEAFF,TRBV18,once,TRBJ1-1,TRBD1
TGTGCCAGCAGCGTAACTGGGACAGGTGGCTACACCTTC,CASSVTGTGGYTF,TRBV9,-,TRBJ1-2,TRBD1
TGTGCCAGTAGTATCCAGGGGGCCTCCTACGAGCAGTACTTC,CASSIQGASYEQYF,TRBV19,-,TRBJ2-7,TRBD1
TGTGCCAGCAGCTTAGTGGGAGGACCACTCTCCTACGAGCAGTACTTC,CASSLVGGPLSYEQYF,TRBV7-2,-,TRBJ2-7,-
TGCAGCGTAACAGGGGTCTACGAGCAGTACTTC,CSVTGVYEQYF,TRBV29-1,few,TRBJ2-7,TRBD1
TGTGCCAGTAGTATACTTCGGGCAGGGGGCGAAACAGATACGCAGTATTTT,CASSILRAGGETDTQYF,TRBV19,once,TRBJ2-3,TRBD1
TGCGCCAGCAGCTCGACAGGGGGCTATGAAAAACTGTTTTTT,CASSSTGGYEKLFF,TRBV5-1,-,TRBJ1-4,TRBD1
TGCGCCAGCAGCCCCAGTCTAGCGGGGGGCCGAGCAGATACGCAGTATTTT,CASSPSLAGGRADTQYF,TRBV5-1,-,TRBJ2-3,TRBD2
TGTGCCAGCACTACCACTGGGGGGGACTATGGCTACACCTTC,CASTTTGGDYGYTF,TRBV6-1,-,TRBJ1-2,-
TGTGCCAGCACCGACGACAGCCGCACAGATACGCAGTATTTT,CASTDDSRTDTQYF,TRBV7-2,-,TRBJ2-3,-
TGTGCCAGCATCCTACGGGACACCAACACCGGGGAGCTGTTTTTT,CASILRDTNTGELFF,TRBV6-6,once,TRBJ2-2,-
TGTGCCAGCAGCTCAGCAGGGGGCATCTACGAGCAGTACTTC,CASSSAGGIYEQYF,TRBV7-2,-,TRBJ2-7,TRBD1
TGTGCCAGCAGCTCCGGGACAGGGGGTCTTAATGAAAAACTGTTTTTT,CASSSGTGGLNEKLFF,TRBV5-4,-,TRBJ1-4,TRBD1
TGTGCCAGCAGCGTAGTCCCGGTAGGAGCTGAGCAGTTCTTC,CASSVVPVGAEQFF,TRBV9,-,TRBJ2-1,-
TGTGCCAGCAGCTTATACGGGACAGGGGTTGGGAACACTGAAGCTTTCTTT,CASSLYGTGVGNTEAFF,TRBV7-2,-,TRBJ1-1,TRBD1
TGTGCCAGTAGTCCTAGCGGGGGGGCCACAGATACGCAGTATTTT,CASSPSGGATDTQYF,TRBV19,-,TRBJ2-3,TRBD2
TGCGCCAGCAGTCTCGGAGGGATGAACACTGAAGCTTTCTTT,CASSLGGMNTEAFF,TRBV23-1,-,TRBJ1-1,-
TGTGCCAGCAGGATTAGCGGGGGGTTGGATACGCAGTATTTT,CASRISGGLDTQYF,TRBV2,-,TRBJ2-3,TRBD2
TGTGCCAGCAGCCGGGAGGCGGGGCGCGGGGGTAGCACAGATACGCAGTATTTT,CASSREAGRGGSTDTQYF,TRBV7-2,-,TRBJ2-3,TRBD2
TGCGCCAGCAGCTTGGTCGACATCAGGGAGCAGTACTTC,CASSLVDIREQYF,TRBV5-1,-,TRBJ2-7,-
TGTGCCAGCTCCCCGGGTACAGGGGGGATCTCTGGGGCCAACGTCCTGACTTTC,CASSPGTGGISGANVLTF,TRBV18,-,TRBJ2-6,TRBD1
TGCGCCAGCAGCTTGGGGGGACAGTTGAACACTGAAGCTTTCTTT,CASSLGGQLNTEAFF,TRBV5-1,once,TRBJ1-1,TRBD1
TGTGCCAGCAGTTACCGTGACAGGAATGGCTACACCTTC,CASSYRDRNGYTF,TRBV6-5,-,TRBJ1-2,-
TGTGCCAGCAGCCACCCCCCACACGGGAGTTCACCCCTCCACTTT,CASSHPPHGSSPLHF,TRBV5-6,once,TRBJ1-6,-
TGCGCCAGCAGATGCGTACGCGGTGGGACAGATATATACACCGGGGAGCTGTTTTTT,CASRCVRGGTDIYTGELFF,TRBV10-1,-,TRBJ2-2,TRBD1
TGTGCCAGCAAGGGAGCAGGGGGGCTCTACGAGCAGTACTTC,CASKGAGGLYEQYF,TRBV27,-,TRBJ2-7,-
TGTGCCACCAGCAGAGATTTAGCGGGGACATACGAGCAGTACTTC,CATSRDLAGTYEQYF,TRBV15,-,TRBJ2-7,TRBD2
TGTGCCAGCACTAGGGGACAGGGTCCTTTCTATGGCTACACCTTC,CASTRGQGPFYGYTF,TRBV6-6,-,TRBJ1-2,TRBD1
TGTGCCAGCAGCTTGCTCGGCTATGGCTACACCTTC,CASSLLGYGYTF,TRBV5-5,-,TRBJ1-2,-
TGTGCCAGCTCACCGGCAGAGACCCAGTACTTC,CASSPAETQYF,TRBV18,-,TRBJ2-5,-
TGTGCCAGCAGCTACGGACAGGGGTTTGACAATGAGCAGTTCTTC,CASSYGQGFDNEQFF,TRBV7-9,-,TRBJ2-1,TRBD1
TGTGCCAGCAGCTTGAGGATAGCGGGGGCGCCTCTGAATGAGCAGTTCTTC,CASSLRIAGAPLNEQFF,TRBV5-5,-,TRBJ2-1,TRBD2
TGTGCCAGCAGCCAAGTGGGAGACGGAGTATACTATGGCTACACCTTC,CASSQVGDGVYYGYTF,TRBV4-2,-,TRBJ1-2,-
TGTGCCAGCTCACGAGGACAGGCTCCTCTGGAGACCCAGTACTTC,CASSRGQAPLETQYF,TRBV18,-,TRBJ2-5,TRBD1
TGTGCCTGGAGTGCCAGGTCTAGCACAGATACGCAGTATTTT,CAWSARSSTDTQYF,TRBV30,-,TRBJ2-3,-
TGTGCCAGCAAAGCGGGGAAAGGGAACAATGAGCAGTTCTTC,CASKAGKGNNEQFF,TRBV6-6,-,TRBJ2-1,TRBD2
TGTGCCAGCTACGGGCGGGGGAGCACAGATACGCAGTATTTT,CASYGRGSTDTQYF,TRBV2,-,TRBJ2-3,TRBD2
TGTGCCAGCAGTTTCTCATCTCGGACAGGGGGAAACACCATATATTTT,CASSFSSRTGGNTIYF,TRBV6-5,-,TRBJ1-3,TRBD1
TGTGCCAGCAGTTCCCTGGACAGGTACAATTCACCCCTCCACTTT,CASSSLDRYNSPLHF,TRBV6-5,-,TRBJ1-6,TRBD1
TGTGCCAGCAGTTGGGACTCAGGGACCACTGAAGCTTTCTTT,CASSWDSGTTEAFF,TRBV6-6,-,TRBJ1-1,-
TGTGCCAGTAGTAACGGAGCGGACACTGAAGCTTTCTTT,CASSNGADTEAFF,TRBV19,-,TRBJ1-1,-
TGTGCCAGCAGCCCTGGCACCTACGAGCAGTACTTC,CASSPGTYEQYF,TRBV7-9,-,TRBJ2-7,-
TGCGCCAGCAGCCACGAGGTGGCCCGGAGCGAAAAACTGTTTTTT,CASSHEVARSEKLFF,TRBV4-1,once,TRBJ1-4,-
TGTGCCAGTAGTCCTCGATCGGGAGGGGAAGGCTACACCTTC,CASSPRSGGEGYTF,TRBV19,-,TRBJ1-2,-
TGTGCCAGTAGTACCATCGGGAGGAGCGGGGGGACAAACCAAGAGACCCAGTACTTC,CASSTIGRSGGTNQETQYF,TRBV19,-,TRBJ2-5,TRBD2
TGCGCCAGCAGCCTCAACACGATGAACACTGAAGCTTTCTTT,CASSLNTMNTEAFF,TRBV5-1,-,TRBJ1-1,-
TGTGCCAGTGCCGGGACAGGGGGCGCTGGGGCCAACGTCCTGACTTTC,CASAGTGGAGANVLTF,TRBV19,-,TRBJ2-6,TRBD1
TGTGCCAGCAGCTTCGGCTCGGGACAGTCCTACGAGCAGTACTTC,CASSFGSGQSYEQYF,TRBV7-2,-,TRBJ2-7,TRBD1
TGTGCCTGGGGGGGCGGGGGCGGAGAGACCCAGTACTTC,CAWGGGGGETQYF,TRBV30,few,TRBJ2-5,-
TGTGCCAGCAGTAACAGGGGAGACGGCTACACCTTC,CASSNRGDGYTF,TRBV6-5,-,TRBJ1-2,TRBD1
TGTGCCAGCAGTGACAACAGCCAAGAGACCCAGTACTTC,CASSDNSQETQYF,TRBV2,-,TRBJ2-5,-
TGTGCCAGTAGTAGGACAGGGGTTCGCGAGCAGTACTTC,CASSRTGVREQYF,TRBV19,-,TRBJ2-7,TRBD1
TGTGCCAGCTCACCAGCGGACAGGGTGGTTAATTCACCCCTCCACTTT,CASSPADRVVNSPLHF,TRBV18,-,TRBJ1-6,TRBD1
TGTGCCAGTAGTATAGATCCGGCAGGGAAGAACACTGAAGCTTTCTTT,CASSIDPAGKNTEAFF,TRBV19,-,TRBJ1-1,-
TGTGCCAGCAGCCCGGCTCCTGGAGTCCCGAAGGCAGATACGCAGTATTTT,CASSPAPGVPKADTQYF,TRBV7-2,few,TRBJ2-3,-